This TCR beta chain was captured in a study of beta chain features in type 1 diabetes. Study in general: Across every sample, some 110 million sorted cells were examined in total. Study results and caveats: All four CD4+ subsets from Type 1 diabetes patients carried moderately but significantly shorter TCRB CDR3s.

The authors reverse transcribed all of the isolated RNA, so sequencing captured expressed TCRB transcripts. The data were produced by immunoSEQ multiplex PCR, yet TCRdb's version contains in-frame clones alone and is incomplete. The repertoire has approximately 170,000 clones, around 7.9% of them found once; the top ten carry 0.5%. Concerning this clone itself: What it recognizes is unknown. The junction differs from germline at one of its ends, possibly a read error.

Germline V gives CDR1 SGHKS, CDR2 YYEKEE (reference sequence). The CDR3 spans 13 residues. The sequenced sample consisted of central memory CD4+ T cells from blood. The receptor comes from a man aged 18 to 30 with type 1 diabetes. The chain carries TRBV5-5 and TRBJ2-5, with TRBD2 matching 10 bases. CDR3 DNA sequence: TGTGCCAGCAGCTTGGCCCCTAGCGGGAGAGGGCACTTC. It yields the protein CASSLAPSGRGHF.